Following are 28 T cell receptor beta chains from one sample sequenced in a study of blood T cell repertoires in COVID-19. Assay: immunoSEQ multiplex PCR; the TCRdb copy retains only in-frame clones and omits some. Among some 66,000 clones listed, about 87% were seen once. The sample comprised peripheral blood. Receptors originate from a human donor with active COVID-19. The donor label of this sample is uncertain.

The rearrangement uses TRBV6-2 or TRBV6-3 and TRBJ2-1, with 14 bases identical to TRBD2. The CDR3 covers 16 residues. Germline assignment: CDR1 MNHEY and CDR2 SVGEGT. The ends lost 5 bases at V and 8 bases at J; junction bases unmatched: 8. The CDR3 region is CASSETSGRAGDEQFF. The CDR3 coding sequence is TGTGCCAGCAGTGAGACTAGCGGGAGGGCAGGGGATGAGCAGTTCTTC.

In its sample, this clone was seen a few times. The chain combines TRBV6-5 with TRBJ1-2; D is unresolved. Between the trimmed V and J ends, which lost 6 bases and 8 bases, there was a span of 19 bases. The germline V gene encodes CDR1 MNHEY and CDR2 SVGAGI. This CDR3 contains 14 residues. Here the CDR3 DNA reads TGTGCCAGCAGACCCCCGGAGGAGGTGAGCGGCTACACCTTC. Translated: CASRPPEEVSGYTF.

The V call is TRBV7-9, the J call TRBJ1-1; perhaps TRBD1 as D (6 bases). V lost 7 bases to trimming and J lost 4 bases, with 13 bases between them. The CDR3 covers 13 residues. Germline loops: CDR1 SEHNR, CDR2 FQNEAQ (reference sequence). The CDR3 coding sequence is TGTGCCAGCAACCTAGGGGGGGGCACTGAAGCTTTCTTT. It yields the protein CASNLGGGTEAFF.

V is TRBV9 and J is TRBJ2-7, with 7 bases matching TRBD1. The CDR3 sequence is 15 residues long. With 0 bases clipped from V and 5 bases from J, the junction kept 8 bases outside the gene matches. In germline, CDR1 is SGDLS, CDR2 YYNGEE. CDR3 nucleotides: TGTGCCAGCAGCGTAGAGAGCAGGGGGTACAACGAGCAGTACTTC. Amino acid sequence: CASSVESRGYNEQYF.

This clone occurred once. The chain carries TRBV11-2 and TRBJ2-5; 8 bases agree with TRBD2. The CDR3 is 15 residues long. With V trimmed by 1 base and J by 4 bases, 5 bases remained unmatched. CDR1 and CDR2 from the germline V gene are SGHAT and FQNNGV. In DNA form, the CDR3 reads TGTGCCAGCAGCTTAGCGGGGGGGCAGGCAGAGACCCAGTACTTC. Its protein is CASSLAGGQAETQYF.

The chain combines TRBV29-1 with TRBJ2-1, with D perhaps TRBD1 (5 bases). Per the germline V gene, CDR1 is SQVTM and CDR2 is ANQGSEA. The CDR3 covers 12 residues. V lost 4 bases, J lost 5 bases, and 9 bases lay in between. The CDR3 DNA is TGCAGCGTTGTGCCAGGGAACAATGAGCAGTTCTTC. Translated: CSVVPGNNEQFF.

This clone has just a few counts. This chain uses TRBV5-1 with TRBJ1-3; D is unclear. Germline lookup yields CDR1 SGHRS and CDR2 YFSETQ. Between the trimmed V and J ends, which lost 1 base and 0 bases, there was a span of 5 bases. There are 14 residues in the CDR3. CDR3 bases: TGCGCCAGCAGCTTGACAAACTCTGGAAACACCATATATTTT. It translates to CASSLTNSGNTIYF.

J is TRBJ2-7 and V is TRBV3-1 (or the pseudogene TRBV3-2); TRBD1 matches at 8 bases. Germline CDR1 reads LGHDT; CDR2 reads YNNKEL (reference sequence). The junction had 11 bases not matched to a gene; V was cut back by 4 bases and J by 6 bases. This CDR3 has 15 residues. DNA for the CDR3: TGTGCCAGCAGCCGTGGGACAGGAGATTTATTCGAGCAGTACTTC. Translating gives CASSRGTGDLFEQYF.

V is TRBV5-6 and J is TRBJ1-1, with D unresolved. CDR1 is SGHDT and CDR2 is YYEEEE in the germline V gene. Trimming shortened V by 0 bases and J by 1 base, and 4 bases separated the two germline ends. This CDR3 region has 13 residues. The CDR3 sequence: CASSLAGNTEAFF. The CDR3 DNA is TGTGCCAGCAGCTTGGCGGGGAACACTGAAGCTTTCTTT.

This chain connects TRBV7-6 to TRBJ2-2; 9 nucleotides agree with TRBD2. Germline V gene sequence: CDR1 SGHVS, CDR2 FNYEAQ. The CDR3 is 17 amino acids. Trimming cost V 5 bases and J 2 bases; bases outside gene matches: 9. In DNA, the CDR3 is TGTGCCAGCAGCCTACTAGCGGGTCAATTTAACACCGGGGAGCTGTTTTTT. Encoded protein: CASSLLAGQFNTGELFF.

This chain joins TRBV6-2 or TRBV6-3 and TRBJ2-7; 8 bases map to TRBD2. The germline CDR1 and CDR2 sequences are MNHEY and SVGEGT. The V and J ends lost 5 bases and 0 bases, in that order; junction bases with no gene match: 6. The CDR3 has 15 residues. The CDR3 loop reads CASSPLAGISYEQYF. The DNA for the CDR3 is TGTGCCAGCAGTCCCCTAGCGGGTATCTCCTACGAGCAGTACTTC.

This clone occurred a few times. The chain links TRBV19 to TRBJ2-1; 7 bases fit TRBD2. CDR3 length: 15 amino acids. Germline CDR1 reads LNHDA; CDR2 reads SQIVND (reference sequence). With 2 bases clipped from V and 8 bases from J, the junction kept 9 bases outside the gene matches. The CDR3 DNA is TGTGCCAGTAGTATACTCGGGGGAGGGTTCGATGAGCAGTTCTTC. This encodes CASSILGGGFDEQFF.

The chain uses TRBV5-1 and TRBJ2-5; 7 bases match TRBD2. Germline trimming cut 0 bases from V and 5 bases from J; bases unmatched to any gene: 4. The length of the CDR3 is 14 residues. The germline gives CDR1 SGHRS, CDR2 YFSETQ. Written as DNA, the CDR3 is TGCGCCAGCAGCTTGGGGACTAGTGGGGAGACCCAGTACTTC. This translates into CASSLGTSGETQYF.

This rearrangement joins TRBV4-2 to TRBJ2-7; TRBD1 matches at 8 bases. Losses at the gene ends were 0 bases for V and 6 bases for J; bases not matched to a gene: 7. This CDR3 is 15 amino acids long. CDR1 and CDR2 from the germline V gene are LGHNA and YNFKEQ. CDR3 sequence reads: CASSQESWTGLEQYF. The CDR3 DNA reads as TGTGCCAGCAGCCAAGAAAGTTGGACAGGGCTCGAGCAGTACTTC.

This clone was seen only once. The DNA for the CDR3 is TGTGCCAGCAGCTTGGGCCGGCGGGACAGGGGGCAAGAGACCCAGTACTTC. As protein: CASSLGRRDRGQETQYF. V gene TRBV7-9 combines with J gene TRBJ2-5, with 11 bases lining up with TRBD1. CDR3 length: 17 residues. The junction had 8 bases not matched to a gene; V was cut back by 3 bases and J by 2 bases. CDR1 is SEHNR and CDR2 is FQNEAQ in the germline V gene (reference sequence).

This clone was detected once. Here the CDR3 reads CASSQDRRKLFF. The CDR3 DNA reads TGTGCCAGCAGCCAAGACCGGAGAAAACTGTTTTTT. V is TRBV14 and J is TRBJ1-4, with D uncertain. The germline gives CDR1 SGHDN, CDR2 FVKESK. This CDR3 has 12 residues. The V end was cut by 0 bases, the J end by 10 bases, with 6 bases between.

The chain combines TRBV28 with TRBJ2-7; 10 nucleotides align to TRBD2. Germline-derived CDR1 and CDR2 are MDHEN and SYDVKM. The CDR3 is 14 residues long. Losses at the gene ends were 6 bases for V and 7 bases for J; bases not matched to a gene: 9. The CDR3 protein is CASSHSGRFLEQYF. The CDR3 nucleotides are TGTGCCAGCAGCCATAGCGGGAGGTTTCTAGAGCAGTACTTC.

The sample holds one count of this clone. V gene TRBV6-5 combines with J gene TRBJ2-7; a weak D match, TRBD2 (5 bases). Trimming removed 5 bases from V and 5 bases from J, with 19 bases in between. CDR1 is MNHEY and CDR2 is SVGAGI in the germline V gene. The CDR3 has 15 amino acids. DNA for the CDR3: TGTGCCAGCAGTCCCCGCAGGTCTCCGGGGAACGAGCAGTACTTC. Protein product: CASSPRRSPGNEQYF.

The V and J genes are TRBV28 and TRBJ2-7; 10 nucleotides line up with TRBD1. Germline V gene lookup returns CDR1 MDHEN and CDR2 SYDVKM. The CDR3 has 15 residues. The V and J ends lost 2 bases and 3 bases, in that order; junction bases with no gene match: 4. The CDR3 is CASSLATGGFYEQYF. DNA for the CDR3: TGTGCCAGCAGTTTAGCGACAGGGGGCTTCTACGAGCAGTACTTC. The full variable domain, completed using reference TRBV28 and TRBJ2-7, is DVKVTQSSRYLVKRTGEKVFLECVQDMDHENMFWYRQDPGLGLRLIYFSYDVKMKEKGDIPEGYSVSREKKERFSLILESASTNQTSMYLCASSLATGGFYEQYFGPGTRLTVT.

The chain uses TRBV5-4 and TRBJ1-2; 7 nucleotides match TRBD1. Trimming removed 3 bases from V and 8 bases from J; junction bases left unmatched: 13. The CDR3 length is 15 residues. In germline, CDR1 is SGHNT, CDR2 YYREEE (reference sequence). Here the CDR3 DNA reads TGTGCCAGCAGCTCCGGGACAGCCCGGCTTTTGGGCTACACCTTC. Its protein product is CASSSGTARLLGYTF.

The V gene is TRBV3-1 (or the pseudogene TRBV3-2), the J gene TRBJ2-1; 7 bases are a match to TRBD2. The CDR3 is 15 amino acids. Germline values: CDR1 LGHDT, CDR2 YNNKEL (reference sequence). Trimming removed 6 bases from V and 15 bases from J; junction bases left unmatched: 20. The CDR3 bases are TGTGCCAGCAGTCCCTACGAAGCGGGAATGGGTGGACTGTTCTTC. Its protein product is CASSPYEAGMGGLFF.

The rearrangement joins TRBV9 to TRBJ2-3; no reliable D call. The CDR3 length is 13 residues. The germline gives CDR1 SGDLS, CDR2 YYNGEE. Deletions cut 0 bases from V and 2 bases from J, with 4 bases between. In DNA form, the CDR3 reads TGTGCCAGCAGCGTAGGGCACACAGATACGCAGTATTTT. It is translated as CASSVGHTDTQYF.

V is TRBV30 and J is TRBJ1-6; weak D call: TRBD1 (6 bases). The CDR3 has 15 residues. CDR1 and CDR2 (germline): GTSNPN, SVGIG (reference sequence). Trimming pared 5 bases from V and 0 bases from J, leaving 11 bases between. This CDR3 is CAWGRTVSYNSPLHF. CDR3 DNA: TGTGCCTGGGGCCGGACAGTCTCCTATAATTCACCCCTCCACTTT.

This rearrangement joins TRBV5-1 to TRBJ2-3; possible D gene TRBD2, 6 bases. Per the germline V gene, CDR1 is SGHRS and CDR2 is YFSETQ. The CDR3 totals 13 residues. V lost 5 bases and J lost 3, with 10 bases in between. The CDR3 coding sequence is TGCGCCAGCAGTCCCGGGGGTACAGATACGCAGTATTTT. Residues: CASSPGGTDTQYF. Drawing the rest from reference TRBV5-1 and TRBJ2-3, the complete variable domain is KAGVTQTPRYLIKTRGQQVTLSCSPISGHRSVSWYQQTPGQGLQFLFEYFSETQRNKGNFPGRFSGRQFSNSRSEMNVSTLELGDSALYLCASSPGGTDTQYFGPGTRLTVL.

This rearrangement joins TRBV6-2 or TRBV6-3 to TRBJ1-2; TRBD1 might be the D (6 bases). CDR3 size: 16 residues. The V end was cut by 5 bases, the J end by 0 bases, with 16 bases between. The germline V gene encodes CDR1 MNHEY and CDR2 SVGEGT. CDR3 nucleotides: TGTGCCAGCAGTCGTCCCGACAGGACGCCTAACTATGGCTACACCTTC. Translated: CASSRPDRTPNYGYTF.

CDR3 residues: CASSFTGLTYEQYF. The CDR3 coding sequence is TGTGCCAGCAGTTTTACCGGTCTAACCTACGAGCAGTACTTC. V gene TRBV6-5 combines with J gene TRBJ2-7; no firm D call. Germline loops: CDR1 MNHEY, CDR2 SVGAGI. This CDR3 has 14 residues. V lost 4 bases, J lost 2 bases, and 12 bases lay in between.

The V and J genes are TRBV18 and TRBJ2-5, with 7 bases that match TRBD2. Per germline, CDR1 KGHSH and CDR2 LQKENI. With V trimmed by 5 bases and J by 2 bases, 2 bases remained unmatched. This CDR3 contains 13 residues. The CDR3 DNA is TGTGCCAGCTCAGCCGGGGGGCAAGAGACCCAGTACTTC. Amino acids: CASSAGGQETQYF.

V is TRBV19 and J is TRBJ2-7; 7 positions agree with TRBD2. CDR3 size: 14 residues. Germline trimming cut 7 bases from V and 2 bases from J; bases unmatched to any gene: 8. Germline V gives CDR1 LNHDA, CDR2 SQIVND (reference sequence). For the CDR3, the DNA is TGTGCCAGTAAGGGAGGGACTCGCCCCTACGAGCAGTACTTC. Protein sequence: CASKGGTRPYEQYF. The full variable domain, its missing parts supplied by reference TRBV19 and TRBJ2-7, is DGGITQSPKYLFRKEGQNVTLSCEQNLNHDAMYWYRQDPGQGLRLIYYSQIVNDFQKGDIAEGYSVSREKKESFPLTVTSAQKNPTAFYLCASKGGTRPYEQYFGPGTRLTVT.